These 31 T cell receptor beta chains came from one sample sequenced in a study of blood T cell repertoires in COVID-19. Libraries were prepared by immunoSEQ multiplex PCR; TCRdb keeps only in-frame clonotypes and omits some of them. In the table there are about 47,000 clones, roughly four fifths of which are singletons. Sequences were obtained from peripheral blood. Receptor source: a man aged 55 to 70 with active COVID-19.

The chain has TRBV7-2 and TRBJ2-3; perhaps TRBD2 as D (5 bases). Germline-derived CDR1 and CDR2 are SGHTA and FQGNSA. The CDR3 consists of 15 residues. Trimming shortened V by 1 base and J by 5 bases, and 13 bases separated the two germline ends. The CDR3 DNA reads as TGTGCCAGCAGCTTAGTACCGGGATCGAGAGATACGCAGTATTTT. It encodes CASSLVPGSRDTQYF.

V usage is TRBV3-1 (or the pseudogene TRBV3-2) and J usage is TRBJ2-1; 13 bases fit TRBD2. The CDR3 contains 15 residues. Germline CDR1 and CDR2: LGHDT and YNNKEL (reference sequence). The V gene end was trimmed by 5 bases and the J gene end by 8 bases; junction bases not matched to a gene: 6. CDR3 loop: CASSSTSGRFDEQFF. CDR3 nucleotide sequence: TGTGCCAGCAGCTCGACTAGCGGGAGGTTCGATGAGCAGTTCTTC.

This chain connects TRBV14 to TRBJ1-1, with unresolved D. Germline values: CDR1 SGHDN, CDR2 FVKESK. Trimming left V 2 bases short and J 5 bases short, with 9 bases between. The CDR3 is made up of 13 amino acids. DNA for the CDR3: TGTGCCAGCAGCCAACAATATCTAACTGAAGCTTTCTTT. Its protein is CASSQQYLTEAFF. Supplemented by reference TRBV14 and TRBJ1-1, the full variable domain reads EAGVTQFPSHSVIEKGQTVTLRCDPISGHDNLYWYRRVMGKEIKFLLHFVKESKQDESGMPNNRFLAERTGGTYSTLKVQPAELEDSGVYFCASSQQYLTEAFFGQGTRLTVV.

The chain uses TRBV28 and TRBJ2-7; 8 positions agree with TRBD1. Losses at the gene ends were 2 bases for V and 3 bases for J; bases not matched to a gene: 6. The CDR3 runs to 15 residues. Germline V CDR1 and CDR2: MDHEN, SYDVKM. The CDR3: CASSLPGTGRYEQYF. DNA for the CDR3: TGTGCCAGCAGTTTACCCGGGACAGGCCGCTACGAGCAGTACTTC.

The rearrangement uses TRBV7-2 and TRBJ2-1, with D possibly TRBD1 on 6 matching bases. CDR1 is SGHTA and CDR2 is FQGNSA in the germline V gene. Deletions cut 2 bases from V and 13 bases from J, with 18 bases between. The CDR3 extends over 14 amino acids. CDR3 nucleotide sequence: TGTGCCAGCAGCTTAAGTTCACAGGGAAAAAGACAGTTCTTC. It translates to CASSLSSQGKRQFF.

The chain links TRBV3-1 (or the pseudogene TRBV3-2) to TRBJ2-2, with D possibly being TRBD1 (6 bases). Germline V gene data show CDR1 as LGHDT and CDR2 as YNNKEL (reference sequence). This CDR3 region has 16 residues. Trimming stripped 4 bases from V and 5 bases from J, with 17 bases between. The CDR3 sequence: CASSPSGTSRTGELFF. The CDR3 region has the DNA TGTGCCAGCAGCCCATCCGGGACATCCAGGACCGGGGAGCTGTTTTTT.

The rearrangement links TRBV9 to TRBJ2-2; D call uncertain. The CDR3 is made up of 12 amino acids. Germline assignment: CDR1 SGDLS and CDR2 YYNGEE. V was trimmed by 6 bases and J by 5 bases, leaving 8 bases between them. As DNA, the CDR3 is TGTGCCAGCACCAGGCGAACCGGGGAGCTGTTTTTT. It yields the protein CASTRRTGELFF.

This clone was seen just once. The chain links TRBV19 to TRBJ1-2, with D possibly being TRBD1 (6 bases). Germline values: CDR1 LNHDA, CDR2 SQIVND (reference sequence). The CDR3 length is 14 residues. V lost 4 bases and J 4 bases, leaving 13 bases between the germline ends. The CDR3 protein is CASSSHRAIYGYTF. DNA of the CDR3: TGTGCCAGTAGTAGCCACAGGGCGATCTATGGCTACACCTTC.

This rearrangement joins TRBV5-4 to TRBJ2-1; a weak D match, TRBD2 (6 bases). V was trimmed by 2 bases and J by 5 bases, leaving 8 bases between them. The CDR3 contains 13 residues. Germline values: CDR1 SGHNT, CDR2 YYREEE (reference sequence). CDR3 amino acids: CASSLGEDNEQFF. Here the CDR3 DNA reads TGTGCCAGCAGCTTAGGGGAGGACAATGAGCAGTTCTTC.

V usage is TRBV24-1 and J usage is TRBJ1-2; a possible D gene is TRBD1 (5 bases). The V gene lost 3 bases and the J gene lost 4 bases, with 11 bases spanning the gap. The CDR3 runs to 14 residues. Per the germline V gene, CDR1 is KGHDR and CDR2 is SFDVKD. The CDR3 DNA sequence: TGTGCCACCAGTGATCCCCGTGGGGCCTATGGCTACACCTTC. It encodes CATSDPRGAYGYTF.

The J gene is TRBJ2-3, the V gene TRBV6-5; 8 bases align to TRBD2. Trimming removed 0 bases from V and 2 bases from J; junction bases left unmatched: 4. The CDR3 is 16 residues long. The germline gives CDR1 MNHEY, CDR2 SVGAGI. CDR3 DNA sequence: TGTGCCAGCAGTTACTCGACGGGGGGGGACACAGATACGCAGTATTTT. Its translation: CASSYSTGGDTDTQYF.

The chain links TRBV9 to TRBJ1-3; no definite D call. V lost 0 bases and J 0 bases, leaving 10 bases between the germline ends. CDR3 size: 16 residues. CDR1 is SGDLS, CDR2 YYNGEE, per germline. The CDR3 DNA is TGTGCCAGCAGCGTAGCTACGGGGATCTCTGGAAACACCATATATTTT. As protein: CASSVATGISGNTIYF. Full variable domain (rest looked up from reference TRBV9 and TRBJ1-3): DSGVTQTPKHLITATGQRVTLRCSPRSGDLSVYWYQQSLDQGLQFLIQYYNGEERAKGNILERFSAQQFPDLHSELNLSSLELGDSALYFCASSVATGISGNTIYFGEGSWLTVV.

V and J are TRBV2 and TRBJ1-6, with D hard to call. V gave up 8 bases and J gave up 5 bases, with 19 bases separating them. The CDR3 spans 16 residues. Per germline, CDR1 SNHLY and CDR2 FYNNEI. In nucleotides, the CDR3 is TGTGCCAGCGGAACAGAACTGGGCCCTAATAATTCACCCCTCCACTTT. Its protein product is CASGTELGPNNSPLHF.

The CDR3 region is CASSRTSGATYNEQFF. The CDR3 bases are TGTGCCAGCAGTCGGACTAGCGGAGCGACCTACAATGAGCAGTTCTTC. This chain joins TRBV6-2 or TRBV6-3 and TRBJ2-1; 10 nucleotides line up with TRBD2. Trimming removed 5 bases from V and 2 bases from J; junction bases left unmatched: 6. The CDR3 is made up of 16 amino acids. Per germline, CDR1 MNHEY and CDR2 SVGEGT.

This sequence joins TRBV6-5 and TRBJ2-7; 9 bases match TRBD2. Per the germline V gene, CDR1 is MNHEY and CDR2 is SVGAGI. With V trimmed by 4 bases and J by 4 bases, 5 bases remained unmatched. The CDR3 sequence is 14 residues long. CDR3 nucleotides: TGTGCCAGCAGTTCTCCGGGACTAGCTTACGAGCAGTACTTC. This codes for CASSSPGLAYEQYF.

V is TRBV7-2 and J is TRBJ2-2, with 7 bases lining up with TRBD2. The CDR3 sequence is 16 residues long. Trimming took 5 bases from V and 4 from J; bases not matched to a gene: 10. Germline V gene data show CDR1 as SGHTA and CDR2 as FQGNSA. CDR3 sequence: CASSGGLVLGTGELFF. Here the CDR3 DNA reads TGTGCCAGCAGCGGCGGACTAGTTCTGGGCACCGGGGAGCTGTTTTTT.

CDR3 sequence reads: CATRAGGTEAFF. The CDR3, as DNA: TGTGCCACCAGGGCAGGGGGCACTGAAGCTTTCTTT. This chain links TRBV24-1 with TRBJ1-1; the match to TRBD1 covers 7 bases. Per the germline V gene, CDR1 is KGHDR and CDR2 is SFDVKD. There are 12 residues in the CDR3. Germline trimming cut 7 bases from V and 4 bases from J; bases unmatched to any gene: 2.

V and J are TRBV29-1 and TRBJ2-1; 8 bases align to TRBD2. CDR1 and CDR2 from the germline V gene are SQVTM and ANQGSEA. The junction had 9 bases not matched to a gene; V was cut back by 2 bases and J by 3 bases. The CDR3 is 16 amino acids. The CDR3 sequence is CSVEQPGLEDYNEQFF. The CDR3 nucleotides are TGCAGCGTTGAACAGCCGGGACTAGAGGACTACAATGAGCAGTTCTTC.

This chain links TRBV29-1 with TRBJ1-5; TRBD1 matches 9 bases. This CDR3 has 14 amino acids. Germline loops: CDR1 SQVTM, CDR2 ANQGSEA. V dropped 6 bases and J dropped 4; count of bases not matched to a gene: 7. CDR3 region: CSVAGQGRNQPQHF. CDR3 in DNA: TGCAGCGTCGCGGGACAGGGAAGGAATCAGCCCCAGCATTTT.

The chain is built from TRBV2 and TRBJ1-1; tentatively, D is TRBD1 (6 bases). Germline CDR1 SNHLY, CDR2 FYNNEI. This CDR3 has 12 amino acids. V was pared by 4 bases and J by 8 bases, with 11 bases between. CDR3: CASSVWGTEAFF. The CDR3 region has the DNA TGTGCCAGCAGTGTATGGGGGACAGAAGCTTTCTTT.

The rearrangement links TRBV5-1 to TRBJ1-1; D gene ambiguous. The CDR3 runs 13 residues. The germline V gene has CDR1 SGHRS and CDR2 YFSETQ. The germline V and J ends were trimmed by 1 base and 2 bases, with 6 bases remaining between them. The CDR3 DNA reads TGCGCCAGCAGCTTGACGACTAACACTGAAGCTTTCTTT. It is translated as CASSLTTNTEAFF.

The chain employs TRBV28 and TRBJ2-7; TRBD2 might be the D (6 bases). The CDR3 consists of 16 residues. Germline CDR1 MDHEN, CDR2 SYDVKM. Between the trimmed V and J ends, which lost 3 bases and 4 bases, there was a span of 19 bases. The CDR3, as DNA: TGTGCCAGCAGTTTTACGGGGTCGGGAGCCCCTTACGAGCAGTACTTC. This codes for CASSFTGSGAPYEQYF.

The chain carries TRBV28 and TRBJ1-1; 10 bases fit TRBD1. Trimming cost V 4 bases and J 5 bases; bases outside gene matches: 4. The CDR3 contains 14 residues. Germline CDR1 MDHEN, CDR2 SYDVKM. The CDR3 nucleotides read TGTGCCAGCAGTTCCCGGACAGGGGGAACTGAAGCTTTCTTT. Its protein product is CASSSRTGGTEAFF.

The rearrangement joins TRBV19 to TRBJ2-4; 13 nucleotides line up with TRBD2. Germline-derived CDR1 and CDR2 are LNHDA and SQIVND (reference sequence). Trimming took 3 bases from V and 0 from J; bases not matched to a gene: 8. The CDR3 has 19 residues. The CDR3 region has the DNA TGTGCCAGTAGTATTAGGACTAGCGGGGGAATAATAGCCAAAAACATTCAGTACTTC. Translated: CASSIRTSGGIIAKNIQYF.

This clone was seen only once. This chain's CDR3 is CASSDSLGGLAGTDEQFF. The CDR3 nucleotides are TGTGCCAGCAGTGACTCGTTGGGGGGGCTAGCGGGAACGGATGAGCAGTTCTTC. The genes are TRBV2 and TRBJ2-1, with 9 nucleotides matching TRBD2. J lost 8 bases, V lost 3 bases, and 17 bases had no gene match. The CDR3 is 18 amino acids. Germline V gene sequence: CDR1 SNHLY, CDR2 FYNNEI.

This sequence joins TRBV9 and TRBJ2-5; TRBD1 might be the D (6 bases). Germline V gene lookup returns CDR1 SGDLS and CDR2 YYNGEE. The CDR3 sequence is 15 residues long. The V and J ends lost 4 bases and 5 bases respectively, with 18 bases between them. In DNA form, the CDR3 reads TGTGCCAGCAGCCCTACCGTGGGGGCCCGGGAGACCCAGTACTTC. Translated: CASSPTVGARETQYF.

The rearrangement links TRBV7-9 to TRBJ2-3; TRBD1 matches 9 bases. This CDR3 is built from 15 residues. In germline, CDR1 is SEHNR, CDR2 FQNEAQ (reference sequence). V was pared by 4 bases and J by 4 bases, with 6 bases of the junction left unmatched. CDR3 DNA sequence: TGTGCCAGCAGCTATGGACAGGGGAGGGCAGATACGCAGTATTTT. Its protein product is CASSYGQGRADTQYF.

V gene TRBV9 combines with J gene TRBJ2-3, with 10 bases matching TRBD2. This CDR3 spans 16 amino acids. Germline CDR1 SGDLS, CDR2 YYNGEE. The V gene end was trimmed by 0 bases and the J gene end by 3 bases; junction bases not matched to a gene: 4. The CDR3 DNA is TGTGCCAGCAGCGTAGCGAGTAGCGGGGGGACAGATACGCAGTATTTT. Protein: CASSVASSGGTDTQYF.

The chain uses TRBV7-2 and TRBJ2-2, with 9 bases that match TRBD1. The CDR3 is 15 residues long. Losses at the gene ends were 1 base for V and 6 bases for J; bases not matched to a gene: 3. Germline CDR1 and CDR2: SGHTA and FQGNSA. The CDR3: CASSLEGTGSGELFF. The CDR3 region has the DNA TGTGCCAGCAGCTTAGAGGGGACAGGGTCCGGGGAGCTGTTTTTT.

The CDR3 spells CASSVGVADREYEQYF. The CDR3 coding sequence is TGTGCCAGCAGCGTAGGGGTGGCGGACAGGGAGTACGAGCAGTACTTC. The chain recombines TRBV9 with TRBJ2-7; 8 bases map to TRBD1. Germline V gene data show CDR1 as SGDLS and CDR2 as YYNGEE. This CDR3 has 16 residues. Trimming removed 0 bases from V and 4 bases from J; junction bases left unmatched: 9. The full variable domain, with the rest looked up from reference TRBV9 and TRBJ2-7, is DSGVTQTPKHLITATGQRVTLRCSPRSGDLSVYWYQQSLDQGLQFLIQYYNGEERAKGNILERFSAQQFPDLHSELNLSSLELGDSALYFCASSVGVADREYEQYFGPGTRLTVT.

Only a few counts were recorded for this clone. J is TRBJ1-2 and V is TRBV30, with 10 bases matching TRBD1. CDR1 and CDR2 (germline): GTSNPN, SVGIG (reference sequence). The V gene end was trimmed by 1 base and the J gene end by 7 bases; junction bases not matched to a gene: 6. The CDR3 loop spans 14 amino acids. CDR3 sequence: CAWSAPDRGLGYTF. In DNA form, the CDR3 reads TGTGCCTGGAGTGCGCCCGACAGGGGGCTTGGCTACACCTTC.